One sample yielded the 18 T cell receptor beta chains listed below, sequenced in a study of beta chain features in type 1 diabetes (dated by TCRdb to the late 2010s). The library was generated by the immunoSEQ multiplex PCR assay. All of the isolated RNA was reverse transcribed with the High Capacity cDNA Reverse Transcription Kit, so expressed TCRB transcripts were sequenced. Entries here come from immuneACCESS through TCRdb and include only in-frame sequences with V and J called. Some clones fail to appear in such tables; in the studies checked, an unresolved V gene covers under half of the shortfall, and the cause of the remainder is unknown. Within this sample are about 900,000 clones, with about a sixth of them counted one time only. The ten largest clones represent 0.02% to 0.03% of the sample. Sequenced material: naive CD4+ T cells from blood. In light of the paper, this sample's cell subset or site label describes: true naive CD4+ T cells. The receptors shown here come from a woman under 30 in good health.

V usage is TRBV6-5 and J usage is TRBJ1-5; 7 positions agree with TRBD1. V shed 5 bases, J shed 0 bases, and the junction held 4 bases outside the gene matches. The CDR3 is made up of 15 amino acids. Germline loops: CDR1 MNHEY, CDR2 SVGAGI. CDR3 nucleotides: TGTGCCAGCAGTCCGGGACAGCATAGCAATCAGCCCCAGCATTTT. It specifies CASSPGQHSNQPQHF.

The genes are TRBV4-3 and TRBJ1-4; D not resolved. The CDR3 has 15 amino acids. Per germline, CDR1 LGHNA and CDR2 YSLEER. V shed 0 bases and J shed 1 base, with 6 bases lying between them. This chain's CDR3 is CASSQDWVTNEKLFF. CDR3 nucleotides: TGCGCCAGCAGCCAAGATTGGGTAACTAATGAAAAACTGTTTTTT.

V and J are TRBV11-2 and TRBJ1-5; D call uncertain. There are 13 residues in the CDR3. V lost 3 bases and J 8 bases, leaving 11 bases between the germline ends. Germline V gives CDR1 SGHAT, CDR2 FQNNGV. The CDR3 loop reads CASSFLAHEPQHF. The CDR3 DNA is TGTGCCAGCAGCTTTTTGGCCCATGAGCCCCAGCATTTT. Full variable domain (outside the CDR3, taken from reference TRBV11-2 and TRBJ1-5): EAGVAQSPRYKIIEKRQSVAFWCNPISGHATLYWYQQILGQGPKLLIQFQNNGVVDDSQLPKDRFSAERLKGVDSTLKIQPAKLEDSAVYLCASSFLAHEPQHFGDGTRLSIL.

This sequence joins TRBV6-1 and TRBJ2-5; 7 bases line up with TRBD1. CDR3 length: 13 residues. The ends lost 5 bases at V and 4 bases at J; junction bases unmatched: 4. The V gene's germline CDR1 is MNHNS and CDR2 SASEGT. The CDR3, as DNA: TGTGCCAGCAGTCAAGGGACAGCAGAGACCCAGTACTTC. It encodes CASSQGTAETQYF.

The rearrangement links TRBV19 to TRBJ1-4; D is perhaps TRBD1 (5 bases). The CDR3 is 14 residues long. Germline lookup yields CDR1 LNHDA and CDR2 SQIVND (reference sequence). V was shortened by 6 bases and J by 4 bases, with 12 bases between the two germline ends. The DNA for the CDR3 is TGTGCCAGTAGGAGACAGCACTTTAATGAAAAACTGTTTTTT. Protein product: CASRRQHFNEKLFF. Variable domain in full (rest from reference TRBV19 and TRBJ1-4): DGGITQSPKYLFRKEGQNVTLSCEQNLNHDAMYWYRQDPGQGLRLIYYSQIVNDFQKGDIAEGYSVSREKKESFPLTVTSAQKNPTAFYLCASRRQHFNEKLFFGSGTQLSVL.

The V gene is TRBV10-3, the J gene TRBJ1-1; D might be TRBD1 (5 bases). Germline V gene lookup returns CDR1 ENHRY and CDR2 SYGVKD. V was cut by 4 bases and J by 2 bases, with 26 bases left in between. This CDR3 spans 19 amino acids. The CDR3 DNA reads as TGTGCCATCAGTGCGTCCCTCGGGGCGGCCCGTGAGGGAAACACTGAAGCTTTCTTT. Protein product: CAISASLGAAREGNTEAFF.

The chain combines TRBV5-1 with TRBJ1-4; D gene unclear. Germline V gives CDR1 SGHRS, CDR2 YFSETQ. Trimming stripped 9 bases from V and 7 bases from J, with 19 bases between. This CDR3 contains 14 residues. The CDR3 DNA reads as TGCGCCACGAGACCAGAGGCGTCAGGTGAAAAACTGTTTTTT. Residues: CATRPEASGEKLFF.

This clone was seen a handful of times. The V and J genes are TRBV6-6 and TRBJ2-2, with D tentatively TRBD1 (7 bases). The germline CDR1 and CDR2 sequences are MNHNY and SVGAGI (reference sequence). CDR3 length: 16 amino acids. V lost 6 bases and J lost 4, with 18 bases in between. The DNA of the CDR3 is TGTGCCAGCAGCCGACAGGGAGGTTCGGGCACCGGGGAGCTGTTTTTT. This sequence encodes CASSRQGGSGTGELFF.

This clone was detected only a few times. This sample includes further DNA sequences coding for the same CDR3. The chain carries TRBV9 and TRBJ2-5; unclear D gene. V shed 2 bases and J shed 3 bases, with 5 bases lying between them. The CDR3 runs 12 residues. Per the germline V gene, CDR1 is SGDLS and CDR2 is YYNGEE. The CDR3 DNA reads TGTGCCAGCAGCGTTGGTGAAGAGACCCAGTACTTC. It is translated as CASSVGEETQYF.

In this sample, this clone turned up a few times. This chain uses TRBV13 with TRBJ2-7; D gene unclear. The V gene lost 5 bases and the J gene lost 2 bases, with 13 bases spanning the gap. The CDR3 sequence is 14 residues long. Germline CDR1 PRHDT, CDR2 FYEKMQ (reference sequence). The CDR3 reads CASSRQNLPYEQYF. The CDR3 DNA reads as TGTGCCAGCAGCCGTCAAAACCTACCCTACGAGCAGTACTTC.

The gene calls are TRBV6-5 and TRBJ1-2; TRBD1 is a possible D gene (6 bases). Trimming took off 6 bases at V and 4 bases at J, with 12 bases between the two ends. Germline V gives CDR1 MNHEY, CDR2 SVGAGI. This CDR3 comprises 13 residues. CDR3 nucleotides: TGTGCCAGCAGCTTTGGACAGTCCTATGGCTACACCTTC. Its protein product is CASSFGQSYGYTF.

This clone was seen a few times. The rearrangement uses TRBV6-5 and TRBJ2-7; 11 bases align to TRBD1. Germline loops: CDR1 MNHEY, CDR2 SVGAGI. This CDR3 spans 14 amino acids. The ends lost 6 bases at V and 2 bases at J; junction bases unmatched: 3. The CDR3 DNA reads TGTGCCAGCAGATGGGGACAGGGGGCCTACGAGCAGTACTTC. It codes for CASRWGQGAYEQYF.

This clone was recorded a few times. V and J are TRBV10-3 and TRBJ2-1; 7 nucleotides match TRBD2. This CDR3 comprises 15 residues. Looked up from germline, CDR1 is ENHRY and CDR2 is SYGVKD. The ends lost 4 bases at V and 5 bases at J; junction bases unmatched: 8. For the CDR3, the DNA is TGTGCCATCAGTGCGGCTAGCGGAACCAACAATGAGCAGTTCTTC. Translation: CAISAASGTNNEQFF.

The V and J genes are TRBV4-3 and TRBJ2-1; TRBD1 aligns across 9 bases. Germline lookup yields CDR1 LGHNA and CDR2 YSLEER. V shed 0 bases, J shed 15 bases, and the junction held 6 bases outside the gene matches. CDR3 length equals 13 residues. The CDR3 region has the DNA TGCGCCAGCAGCCAAGAGCTGGGACAGGGTCCGTTCTTC. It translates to CASSQELGQGPFF.

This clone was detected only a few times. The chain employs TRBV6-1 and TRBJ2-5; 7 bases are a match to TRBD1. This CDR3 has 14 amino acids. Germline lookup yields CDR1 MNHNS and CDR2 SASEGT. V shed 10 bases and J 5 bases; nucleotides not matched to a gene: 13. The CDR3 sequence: CAIGQAQVGETQYF. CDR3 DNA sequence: TGTGCCATAGGACAGGCTCAGGTGGGCGAGACCCAGTACTTC.

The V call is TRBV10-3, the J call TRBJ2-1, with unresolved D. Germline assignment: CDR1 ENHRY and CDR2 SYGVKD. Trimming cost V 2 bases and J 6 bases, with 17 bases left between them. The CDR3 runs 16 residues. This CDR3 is CAISEPYRGIANEQFF. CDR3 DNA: TGTGCCATCAGTGAGCCATACCGCGGTATAGCCAATGAGCAGTTCTTC.

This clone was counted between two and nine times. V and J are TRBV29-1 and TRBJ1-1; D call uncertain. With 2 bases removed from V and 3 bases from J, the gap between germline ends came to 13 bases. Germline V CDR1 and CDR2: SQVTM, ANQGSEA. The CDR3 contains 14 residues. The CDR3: CSVEKTGSYTEAFF. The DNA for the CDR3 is TGCAGCGTTGAAAAGACGGGAAGCTACACTGAAGCTTTCTTT. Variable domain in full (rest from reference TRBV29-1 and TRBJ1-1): SAVISQKPSRDICQRGTSLTIQCQVDSQVTMMFWYRQQPGQSLTLIATANQGSEATYESGFVIDKFPISRPNLTFSTLTVSNMSPEDSSIYLCSVEKTGSYTEAFFGQGTRLTVV.

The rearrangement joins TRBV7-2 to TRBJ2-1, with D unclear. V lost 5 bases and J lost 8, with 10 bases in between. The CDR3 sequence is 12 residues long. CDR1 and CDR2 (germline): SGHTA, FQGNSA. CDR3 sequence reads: CASSPLGHEQFF. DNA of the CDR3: TGTGCCAGCAGCCCCCTAGGGCATGAGCAGTTCTTC.